The 8 T cell receptor beta chains in this list originate from one sample, sequenced in a study of T cells after posttransplantation cyclophosphamide. Data came from immunoSEQ multiplex PCR; TCRdb stores just in-frame clones and leaves some out. The sample contains around 3,000 clones, none of them singletons. Cyclophosphamide on days +3 and +4 followed busulfan-fludarabine conditioning and a marrow graft. The sequencing here drew on PBMCs, taken after allogeneic stem cell transplant with posttransplant cyclophosphamide. Receptor source: a female patient between 55 and 75 years old who received an allogeneic stem cell transplant from a related donor and was CMV-positive. Some T cells may have originated in the graft donor.

This clone was seen at least ten times. The chain joins TRBV7-8 to TRBJ1-3; 10 bases are shared with TRBD1. This CDR3 region has 13 residues. Trimming at V came to 5 bases and at J to 7 bases, leaving 2 bases not matched to a gene. CDR1 and CDR2 from the germline V gene are SGHVS and FQNEAQ. For the CDR3, the DNA is TGTGCCAGCAGCCAGGGACAGGGGAACACCATATATTTT. Its translation is CASSQGQGNTIYF.

This clone was picked up many times. The chain recombines TRBV28 with TRBJ1-2, with 7 bases aligning to TRBD1. Trimming took 6 bases from V and 7 from J; bases not matched to a gene: 11. Germline CDR1 is MDHEN and CDR2 is SYDVKM. The CDR3 totals 14 residues. The CDR3 sequence is CASRQGQTVGGYTF. In DNA, the CDR3 is TGTGCCAGCAGACAGGGACAGACGGTGGGTGGCTACACCTTC.

There are many counts of this clone. The chain is built from TRBV5-1 and TRBJ2-3, with D unresolved. This CDR3 contains 15 residues. The germline V gene encodes CDR1 SGHRS and CDR2 YFSETQ. V was shortened by 0 bases and J by 0 bases, with 8 bases between the two germline ends. CDR3 residues: CASSLGASSTDTQYF. CDR3 in DNA: TGCGCCAGCAGCTTGGGGGCCTCTAGCACAGATACGCAGTATTTT.

This clone was seen a few times. This sequence joins TRBV15 and TRBJ1-6; D gene ambiguous. The CDR3 totals 14 residues. In germline, CDR1 is LNHNV, CDR2 YYDKDF (reference sequence). Trimming stripped 1 base from V and 5 bases from J, with 6 bases between. In DNA, the CDR3 is TGTGCCACCAGCAGAGGGACTCATAATTCACCCCTCCACTTT. Amino acids: CATSRGTHNSPLHF. The full variable domain, in which reference TRBV15 and TRBJ1-6 provide the parts outside the CDR3, is DAMVIQNPRYQVTQFGKPVTLSCSQTLNHNVMYWYQQKSSQAPKLLFHYYDKDFNNEADTPDNFQSRRPNTSFCFLDIRSPGLGDTAMYLCATSRGTHNSPLHFGNGTRLTVT.

This clone appeared many times. The genes are TRBV6-5 and TRBJ1-5; the D gene is possibly TRBD1 (6 bases). This CDR3 region has 13 residues. V was cut by 4 bases and J by 9 bases, with 13 bases left in between. Per the germline V gene, CDR1 is MNHEY and CDR2 is SVGAGI. This CDR3 is CASSSAGERPQHF. DNA for the CDR3: TGTGCCAGCAGTTCGGCAGGGGAGCGGCCCCAGCATTTT.

This clone was counted at least ten times. J is TRBJ1-5 and V is TRBV7-3; weak D call: TRBD1 (6 bases). The CDR3 spans 14 residues. Germline-derived CDR1 and CDR2 are SGHTA and FQGTGA. V lost 4 bases, J lost 7 bases, and 14 bases lay in between. The CDR3 bases are TGTGCCAGCAGCTCCACAGGGTGGGGACAGCCCCAGCATTTT. Its translation: CASSSTGWGQPQHF.

The sample holds many counts of this clone. The chain combines TRBV28 with TRBJ1-2; 8 bases are a match to TRBD1. The length of the CDR3 is 13 residues. Unmatched junction bases numbered 7, after V lost 5 bases and J lost 8 bases. CDR1 and CDR2 from the germline V gene are MDHEN and SYDVKM. The DNA for the CDR3 is TGTGCCAGCAGTGAGGACAGGGCGAGGGGCTACACCTTC. It encodes CASSEDRARGYTF.

This clone has at least ten counts. This chain joins TRBV11-2 and TRBJ1-1, with D tentatively TRBD1 (6 bases). The CDR3 is made up of 15 amino acids. In germline, CDR1 is SGHAT, CDR2 FQNNGV. Trimming left V 0 bases short and J 6 bases short, with 14 bases between. CDR3 DNA: TGTGCCAGCAGCTTAGATGACAGGTGGATTCCTGAAGCTTTCTTT. Amino acid sequence: CASSLDDRWIPEAFF.